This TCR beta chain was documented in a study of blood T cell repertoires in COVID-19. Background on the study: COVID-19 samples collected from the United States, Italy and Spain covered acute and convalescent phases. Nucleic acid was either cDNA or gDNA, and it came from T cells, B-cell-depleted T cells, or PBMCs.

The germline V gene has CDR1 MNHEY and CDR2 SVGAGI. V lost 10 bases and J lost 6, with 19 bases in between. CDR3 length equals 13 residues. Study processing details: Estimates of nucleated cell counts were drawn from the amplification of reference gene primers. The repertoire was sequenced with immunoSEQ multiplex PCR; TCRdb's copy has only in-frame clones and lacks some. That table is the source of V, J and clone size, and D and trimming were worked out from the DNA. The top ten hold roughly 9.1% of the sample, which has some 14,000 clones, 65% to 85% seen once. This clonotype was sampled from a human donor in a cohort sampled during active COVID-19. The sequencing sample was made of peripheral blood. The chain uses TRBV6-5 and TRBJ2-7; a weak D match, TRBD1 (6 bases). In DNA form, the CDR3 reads TGTGCCACCGGAAGGACAGTTCCTACCGAGCAGTACTTC. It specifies CATGRTVPTEQYF.